A selection of T cell receptor beta chains follows, all from one sample in a study of T cell responses to AZD1222 COVID-19 vaccine. Measured with immunoSEQ multiplex PCR; TCRdb has only the in-frame clones, and not every one. The data contain roughly 130,000 clones, roughly 86% of them seen just once; the ten biggest clones take up 10% to 15%. Source: peripheral blood, taken on day 0 of AZD1222 vaccination. The receptors stem from an adult in good health. Each CDR3 is given with its conserved first and last residue. Each record gives: J gene, D gene, V gene, clone size, CDR3 protein, CDR3 DNA. D genes are given only for firm matches. Size is omitted from some rows. Given values are once, few, many or a class for expanded clones.

j_gene: TRBJ2-5
d_gene: .
v_gene: TRBV7-9
abundance: .
CDR3aa: CASSKGGTAQETQYF
CDR3nt: TGTGCCAGCAGCAAAGGGGGGACAGCCCAAGAGACCCAGTACTTC

j_gene: TRBJ2-3
d_gene: .
v_gene: TRBV7-6
abundance: .
CDR3aa: CASSLSLGHSTDTQYF
CDR3nt: TGTGCCAGCAGCCTTTCCCTAGGGCACAGCACAGATACGCAGTATTTT

j_gene: TRBJ1-2
d_gene: .
v_gene: TRBV19
abundance: .
CDR3aa: CASSGDGGRPYGYTF
CDR3nt: TGTGCCAGTAGTGGCGATGGGGGGCGGCCCTATGGCTACACCTTC

j_gene: TRBJ2-5
d_gene: .
v_gene: TRBV29-1
abundance: once
CDR3aa: CSVVGGIGTVGETQYF
CDR3nt: TGCAGCGTTGTTGGAGGGATAGGGACAGTTGGAGAGACCCAGTACTTC

j_gene: TRBJ2-3
d_gene: .
v_gene: TRBV13
abundance: .
CDR3aa: CASSLVRGPDTQYF
CDR3nt: TGTGCCAGCAGCTTAGTCCGGGGACCAGATACGCAGTATTTT

j_gene: TRBJ2-1
d_gene: .
v_gene: TRBV27
abundance: .
CDR3aa: CASSLQGFTYNEQFF
CDR3nt: TGTGCCAGCAGTTTACAGGGGTTTACCTACAATGAGCAGTTCTTC

j_gene: TRBJ2-5
d_gene: TRBD1
v_gene: TRBV29-1
abundance: .
CDR3aa: CSVGGTGKETQYF
CDR3nt: TGCAGCGTTGGGGGGACAGGGAAAGAGACCCAGTACTTC

j_gene: TRBJ1-1
d_gene: .
v_gene: TRBV30
abundance: .
CDR3aa: CAWRVRGRLNTEAFF
CDR3nt: TGTGCCTGGAGAGTCAGGGGACGGTTAAACACTGAAGCTTTCTTT

j_gene: TRBJ2-5
d_gene: .
v_gene: TRBV12-1
abundance: few
CDR3aa: CASSFGGEETQYF
CDR3nt: TGTGCCAGCAGCTTTGGGGGCGAAGAGACCCAGTACTTC

j_gene: TRBJ2-5
d_gene: TRBD2
v_gene: TRBV15
abundance: .
CDR3aa: CATSRVRLSGEGETQYF
CDR3nt: TGTGCCACCAGCAGAGTTAGATTAAGCGGGGAGGGAGAGACCCAGTACTTC

j_gene: TRBJ1-2
d_gene: .
v_gene: TRBV7-9
abundance: .
CDR3aa: CASSLSTQFSQGYTF
CDR3nt: TGTGCCAGCAGCTTATCGACGCAGTTCAGTCAGGGCTACACCTTC

j_gene: TRBJ1-2
d_gene: TRBD1
v_gene: TRBV28
abundance: few
CDR3aa: CASSLRGLYGYTF
CDR3nt: TGTGCCAGCAGTTTGAGGGGGCTCTATGGCTACACCTTC

j_gene: TRBJ2-1
d_gene: TRBD2
v_gene: TRBV14
abundance: once
CDR3aa: CASSPHTGLAAYNEQFF
CDR3nt: TGTGCCAGCAGCCCCCATACGGGACTAGCGGCCTACAATGAGCAGTTCTTC

j_gene: TRBJ1-4
d_gene: .
v_gene: TRBV18
abundance: .
CDR3aa: CASSPNWETNEKLFF
CDR3nt: TGTGCCAGCTCACCCAATTGGGAAACTAATGAAAAACTGTTTTTT

j_gene: TRBJ2-7
d_gene: .
v_gene: TRBV6-5
abundance: .
CDR3aa: CASSYSPGDFYEQYF
CDR3nt: TGTGCCAGCAGTTACTCGCCAGGGGATTTCTACGAGCAGTACTTC

j_gene: TRBJ1-2
d_gene: .
v_gene: TRBV19
abundance: .
CDR3aa: CATLQTDYGYTF
CDR3nt: TGTGCCACCCTGCAGACAGATTATGGCTACACCTTC

j_gene: TRBJ1-5
d_gene: .
v_gene: TRBV7-2
abundance: .
CDR3aa: CASSLDNQPQHF
CDR3nt: TGTGCCAGCAGCTTAGATAATCAGCCCCAGCATTTT

j_gene: TRBJ1-6
d_gene: .
v_gene: TRBV18
abundance: few
CDR3aa: CASSPGRDSPLHF
CDR3nt: TGTGCCAGCTCACCAGGAAGGGATTCACCCCTCCACTTT

j_gene: TRBJ2-2
d_gene: .
v_gene: TRBV7-3
abundance: .
CDR3aa: CASSLSPSAGELFF
CDR3nt: TGTGCCAGCAGCTTGAGCCCTAGCGCCGGGGAGCTGTTTTTT

j_gene: TRBJ2-1
d_gene: .
v_gene: TRBV7-2
abundance: .
CDR3aa: CASSPRQDNEQFF
CDR3nt: TGTGCCAGCAGCCCGCGGCAGGACAATGAGCAGTTCTTC

j_gene: TRBJ2-1
d_gene: TRBD2
v_gene: TRBV27
abundance: .
CDR3aa: CASSLRRASGRGEQFF
CDR3nt: TGTGCCAGCAGTCTCAGGCGCGCTAGCGGGAGAGGAGAGCAGTTCTTC

j_gene: TRBJ1-6
d_gene: .
v_gene: TRBV30
abundance: once
CDR3aa: CAWSGQFGSPLHF
CDR3nt: TGTGCCTGGAGTGGACAGTTTGGATCACCCCTCCACTTT

j_gene: TRBJ1-2
d_gene: TRBD1
v_gene: TRBV27
abundance: .
CDR3aa: CASSPLTGQGYGYTF
CDR3nt: TGTGCCAGCAGCCCTCTGACGGGACAGGGATACGGCTACACCTTC

j_gene: TRBJ1-2
d_gene: TRBD1
v_gene: TRBV7-9
abundance: few
CDR3aa: CASSLEDRGYGYTF
CDR3nt: TGTGCCAGCAGCTTAGAGGACAGGGGTTATGGCTACACCTTC

j_gene: TRBJ1-6
d_gene: .
v_gene: TRBV5-1
abundance: .
CDR3aa: CASSLVGGAAGRSPLHF
CDR3nt: TGCGCCAGCAGCTTGGTTGGTGGAGCTGCTGGGAGATCACCCCTCCACTTT